Listed below are T cell receptor beta chains from one sample, sequenced in a study of blood T cell repertoires in COVID-19. Sequencing used immunoSEQ multiplex PCR; TCRdb keeps in-frame clones, though not all of them. The profile shows about 170,000 clones, almost 85% of them singletons. The sample was peripheral blood. These receptors all stem from an elderly woman with acute or convalescent COVID-19. CDR3s include the opening cysteine and the closing phenylalanine or tryptophan. The D gene is left open where the match is weak. Size tells how often a clone was seen (once, few, many) or the class of an expanded clone, and some rows leave it out.

14	TRBV27	.	TRBJ1-1	.	TGTGCCAGCAGTCCCACCGCGCAGGTTATTAAAGCTTTCTTT	CASSPTAQVIKAFF
15	TRBV5-6	once	TRBJ2-7	TRBD1	TGTGCCAGCAGCTCCGGGACAGGGAAGGTTGACGAGCAGTACTTC	CASSSGTGKVDEQYF
14	TRBV5-1	.	TRBJ1-1	TRBD1	TGCGCCAGCAGCAGGGCCGGGACAGCCACTGAAGCTTTCTTT	CASSRAGTATEAFF
14	TRBV18	.	TRBJ1-6	.	TGTGCCAGCTCACCGAACGACAACGCGACACCCCTCCACTTT	CASSPNDNATPLHF
14	TRBV14	.	TRBJ1-4	.	TGTGCCAGCAGACCTAGGGGGAGTCAGGAAAAACTGTTTTTT	CASRPRGSQEKLFF
13	TRBV19	.	TRBJ1-3	.	TGTGCCAGTAGTGCCGGGTCTGGAAACACCATATATTTT	CASSAGSGNTIYF
14	TRBV19	.	TRBJ1-1	.	TGTGCCAGTAGTATAACCCTAATGAACACTGAAGCTTTCTTT	CASSITLMNTEAFF
15	TRBV30	.	TRBJ1-6	.	TGTGCCTGGAGTGTGAGCGGCAGCTTAAATTCACCCCTCCACTTT	CAWSVSGSLNSPLHF
14	TRBV9	.	TRBJ2-7	TRBD1	TGTGCCAGCAGCGTACAGGGGGAGTCCTACGAGCAGTACTTC	CASSVQGESYEQYF
13	TRBV6-2/TRBV6-3	.	TRBJ2-1	.	TGTGCCAGCAGTTACGGGGGCCTCAATGAGCAGTTCTTC	CASSYGGLNEQFF
13	TRBV5-8	.	TRBJ2-1	.	TGTGCCAGCAGCCCCCTTGGGGGGAATGAGCAGTTCTTC	CASSPLGGNEQFF
16	TRBV5-1	.	TRBJ2-1	TRBD2	TGCGCCAGCAGCTATATACCGGGACTAGCGGTCTATGAGCAGTTCTTC	CASSYIPGLAVYEQFF
15	TRBV4-1	.	TRBJ2-1	.	TGCGCCAGCAGCCAAGGAAGGAGGGCGGAGAATGAGCAGTTCTTC	CASSQGRRAENEQFF
15	TRBV5-4	.	TRBJ1-4	.	TGTGCCAGCAGCTCCGGACAGACTCAAGGTGAAAAACTGTTTTTT	CASSSGQTQGEKLFF
13	TRBV5-6	.	TRBJ1-2	.	TGTGCCAGCAGCTTGAGTCCGAGCGGGGAGAACACCTTC	CASSLSPSGENTF
15	TRBV19	.	TRBJ1-2	TRBD1	TGTGCCAGTAGTAATCGCAGGGGGCGCGTTTATGGCTACACCTTC	CASSNRRGRVYGYTF
15	TRBV28	.	TRBJ1-6	TRBD1	TGTGCCAGCAGTTCGTCGGGACAGGGGAATTCACCCCTCCACTTT	CASSSSGQGNSPLHF
14	TRBV2	.	TRBJ1-2	TRBD1	TGTGCCAGCACGCCTGACAGGGGGTTTGGTGGCTACACCTTC	CASTPDRGFGGYTF
16	TRBV3-1/TRBV3-2	.	TRBJ2-1	TRBD2	TGTGCCAGCAGCTTCCATTCAACGGGAGGGGACAATGAGCAGTTCTTC	CASSFHSTGGDNEQFF
19	TRBV27	.	TRBJ2-7	TRBD1	TGTGCCAGCAGTTTAAGAGGGACAGGGGTGGCGCGGGCCTCCTACGAGCAGTACTTC	CASSLRGTGVARASYEQYF
14	TRBV2	.	TRBJ1-2	TRBD1	TGTGCCAGCATTCAGAGACAGGGGAACTATGGCTACACCTTC	CASIQRQGNYGYTF
13	TRBV5-4	.	TRBJ2-3	.	TGTGCCAGCAGCTTTTTGGCAACAGATACGCAGTATTTT	CASSFLATDTQYF
15	TRBV2	.	TRBJ1-5	.	TGTGCCAGCAGTGGGGCAGGGGTATACGTTCAGCCCCAGCATTTT	CASSGAGVYVQPQHF
14	TRBV27	.	TRBJ1-2	TRBD1	TGTGCCAGCAGAGAAAGGGGGCGTAACTATGGCTACACCTTC	CASRERGRNYGYTF
19	TRBV23-1	.	TRBJ1-6	.	TGCGCCAGCAGTCAATCGTGGAGGAACGGGCCCTCATTAAATTCACCCCTCCACTTT	CASSQSWRNGPSLNSPLHF
15	TRBV7-9	.	TRBJ2-7	TRBD1	TGTGCCAGCAGCTCACCGACAGGGGGCTTCTACGAGCAGTACTTC	CASSSPTGGFYEQYF
15	TRBV18	once	TRBJ1-1	.	TGTGCCAGCTCTCCTTACTCAGGGGTAGAGACTGAAGCTTTCTTT	CASSPYSGVETEAFF
13	TRBV29-1	few	TRBJ1-2	TRBD1	TGCAGCGCCTCGAGCCAGGGGGCGAGTGGCTACACCTTC	CSASSQGASGYTF
15	TRBV15	.	TRBJ1-4	TRBD1	TGTGCCACCAGCACCTCGACAGGGGGCGGTGAAAAACTGTTTTTT	CATSTSTGGGEKLFF
11	TRBV6-5	.	TRBJ2-7	.	TGTGCCAGCAGTCGAGAATACGAGCAGTACTTC	CASSREYEQYF
18	TRBV4-1	once	TRBJ1-1	TRBD1	TGCGCCAGCAGCCGTAAGCTCGGACAGGGAGGGATTGACACTGAAGCTTTCTTT	CASSRKLGQGGIDTEAFF
16	TRBV11-2	few	TRBJ2-3	TRBD2	TGTGCCAGCAGCCCCACCGGGACTAGAGGGACAGATACGCAGTATTTT	CASSPTGTRGTDTQYF
11	TRBV20-1	.	TRBJ1-1	.	TGCAGTGCGCCAGTTAACACTGAAGCTTTCTTT	CSAPVNTEAFF
15	TRBV18	.	TRBJ2-2	TRBD2	TGTGCCAGCTCACCCCTAGCGGAACTCACCGGGGAGCTGTTTTTT	CASSPLAELTGELFF
13	TRBV12-3/TRBV12-4	.	TRBJ1-2	.	TGTGCCAGCAGTTTCGGGGGAGGCTATGGCTACACCTTC	CASSFGGGYGYTF
18	TRBV7-2	.	TRBJ2-3	.	TGTGCCAGCAGCTCACAGACCCGAGTCGGGAGTCGAACAGATACGCAGTATTTT	CASSSQTRVGSRTDTQYF
14	TRBV5-4	few	TRBJ1-2	TRBD1	TGTGCCAGCAGCTTCGTACAGGGGTCGTCTGGCTACACCTTC	CASSFVQGSSGYTF
13	TRBV2	.	TRBJ2-5	.	TGTGCCAGCAGTGAACAGGGCCAAGAGACCCAGTACTTC	CASSEQGQETQYF
15	TRBV3-1/TRBV3-2	few	TRBJ2-7	TRBD2	TGTGCCAGCAGCCGAAGCGGGACGGGGTCCTACGAGCAGTACTTC	CASSRSGTGSYEQYF
15	TRBV6-2/TRBV6-3	.	TRBJ2-7	.	TGTGCCAGCAGCCGTCAAGCGACTAGTTCCTACGAGCAGTACTTC	CASSRQATSSYEQYF
16	TRBV3-1/TRBV3-2	.	TRBJ2-1	TRBD1	TGTGCCAGCAGAATTTCGGGACAGGGAAAGTACAATGAGCAGTTCTTC	CASRISGQGKYNEQFF
14	TRBV5-1	.	TRBJ1-1	.	TGCGCCAGCAGCTTGGCCCCGGGGAGCACTGAAGCTTTCTTT	CASSLAPGSTEAFF
15	TRBV15	.	TRBJ1-1	TRBD1	TGTGCCACCAGCAGAGAGACGACAGGGATCACTGAAGCTTTCTTT	CATSRETTGITEAFF